These 26 T cell receptor beta chains were sequenced from one sample in a study of blood T cell repertoires in COVID-19 (dated by TCRdb to 2019 to 2021). Receptors were amplified or captured by the immunoSEQ multiplex PCR assay. TCRdb's version of the immuneACCESS table is confined to in-frame rearrangements and falls short of the full clone set. An unresolved V gene accounts for under half of the shortfall where checked; the remainder is of unknown origin. In this sample the table shows about 190,000 clones, 89% of which occur a single time. Clones ranked in the top ten supply approximately 7% of the sample. What was sequenced was peripheral blood. The source of these receptors is a middle-aged man with acute or convalescent COVID-19.

This chain joins TRBV4-2 and TRBJ1-1, with D possibly TRBD1 on 6 matching bases. Germline V CDR1 and CDR2: LGHNA, YNFKEQ. The V gene lost 4 bases and the J gene lost 1 base, with 13 bases spanning the gap. This CDR3 is built from 15 residues. Here the CDR3 reads CASSPTRGRNTEAFF. The CDR3 nucleotides are TGTGCCAGCAGCCCAACTAGGGGGAGGAACACTGAAGCTTTCTTT.

This sequence joins TRBV5-4 and TRBJ2-5; 11 nucleotides line up with TRBD2. V gave up 4 bases and J gave up 2 bases; unmatched junction bases: 7. Germline lookup yields CDR1 SGHNT and CDR2 YYREEE (reference sequence). The CDR3 totals 16 residues. The CDR3: CASSPPRLAGQETQYF. For the CDR3, the DNA is TGTGCCAGCAGCCCCCCCCGACTAGCGGGGCAAGAGACCCAGTACTTC.

The chain joins TRBV5-8 to TRBJ2-7, with 10 bases lining up with TRBD2. Germline CDR1 is SGHTS and CDR2 is YDEGEE. After removal of 6 bases from V and 5 bases from J, the junction contained 8 bases not matched to a gene. The CDR3 contains 14 residues. CDR3 nucleotides: TGTGCCAGCAAACTAGCGGGGCCAAGGGACGAGCAGTACTTC. Protein product: CASKLAGPRDEQYF. The full variable domain, with the rest looked up from reference TRBV5-8 and TRBJ2-7, is EAGVTQSPTHLIKTRGQQATLRCSPISGHTSVYWYQQALGLGLQFLLWYDEGEERNRGNFPPRFSGRQFPNYSSELNVNALELEDSALYLCASKLAGPRDEQYFGPGTRLTVT.

This chain uses TRBV27 with TRBJ2-1; D uncertain. V lost 6 bases and J 2 bases, leaving 11 bases between the germline ends. Germline V gene sequence: CDR1 MNHEY, CDR2 SMNVEV (reference sequence). The CDR3 sequence is 14 residues long. The DNA of the CDR3 is TGTGCCAGCAGGCCACTCCTGCCCTACAATGAGCAGTTCTTC. Translating it yields CASRPLLPYNEQFF.

This clone was seen more than once but under ten times. The genes are TRBV4-3 and TRBJ2-6; D unclear. The germline CDR1 and CDR2 sequences are LGHNA and YSLEER. V was shortened by 0 bases and J by 0 bases, with 6 bases between the two germline ends. CDR3 length: 16 residues. Here the CDR3 DNA reads TGCGCCAGCAGCCAAGATGGCAGCTCTGGGGCCAACGTCCTGACTTTC. As protein: CASSQDGSSGANVLTF.

This chain joins TRBV19 and TRBJ2-5; TRBD2 agrees at 8 bases. Losses at the gene ends were 2 bases for V and 4 bases for J; bases not matched to a gene: 12. Germline CDR1 is LNHDA and CDR2 is SQIVND (reference sequence). The CDR3 is 17 residues long. In DNA form, the CDR3 reads TGTGCCAGTAGTATAAGGGAGACGGGACTAGTGGGAGAGACCCAGTACTTC. Its translation: CASSIRETGLVGETQYF.

V is TRBV6-2 or TRBV6-3 and J is TRBJ2-3; 9 bases match TRBD2. The CDR3 is 14 amino acids. Germline V gene data show CDR1 as MNHEY and CDR2 as SVGEGT. Trimming removed 4 bases from V and 6 bases from J; junction bases left unmatched: 5. The CDR3 spells CASSFGLARDTQYF. DNA of the CDR3: TGTGCCAGCAGTTTCGGACTAGCGAGGGATACGCAGTATTTT.

The V call is TRBV6-5, the J call TRBJ1-2, with 8 positions matching TRBD1. CDR1 is MNHEY, CDR2 SVGAGI, per germline. The ends lost 2 bases at V and 4 bases at J; junction bases unmatched: 9. The CDR3 totals 16 residues. CDR3 nucleotides: TGTGCCAGCAGTTACGGGGGGACAGGCGGCAGCTATGGCTACACCTTC. It specifies CASSYGGTGGSYGYTF.

The chain carries TRBV5-1 and TRBJ2-3; 8 bases map to TRBD2. The CDR3 has 14 residues. Germline V gene lookup returns CDR1 SGHRS and CDR2 YFSETQ. The V segment lost 3 bases and the J segment 2 bases; nucleotides outside the gene matches: 2. DNA for the CDR3: TGCGCCAGCAGCTCGGGACTAGACACAGATACGCAGTATTTT. It translates to CASSSGLDTDTQYF. Combining the CDR3 with reference TRBV5-1 and TRBJ2-3 gives the whole variable domain KAGVTQTPRYLIKTRGQQVTLSCSPISGHRSVSWYQQTPGQGLQFLFEYFSETQRNKGNFPGRFSGRQFSNSRSEMNVSTLELGDSALYLCASSSGLDTDTQYFGPGTRLTVL.

The chain links TRBV7-2 to TRBJ2-3, with TRBD2 matching 9 bases. Germline assignment: CDR1 SGHTA and CDR2 FQGNSA. This CDR3 is built from 15 residues. V was pared by 10 bases and J by 4 bases, with 12 bases of the junction left unmatched. The CDR3 nucleotides read TGTGCCATCACGCCGGCGGGGGGGCTCCCAGATACGCAGTATTTT. This encodes CAITPAGGLPDTQYF.

The V call is TRBV7-9, the J call TRBJ1-4, with unresolved D. V gave up 10 bases and J gave up 3 bases, with 12 bases separating them. The germline V gene has CDR1 SEHNR and CDR2 FQNEAQ (reference sequence). The CDR3 spans 13 residues. This CDR3 reads CAISGRANEKLFF. The CDR3 nucleotides are TGTGCCATAAGCGGGAGGGCTAATGAAAAACTGTTTTTT.

The gene calls are TRBV30 and TRBJ1-5; D not certain. This CDR3 contains 15 residues. The germline V gene has CDR1 GTSNPN and CDR2 SVGIG (reference sequence). V shed 0 bases and J shed 3 bases, with 12 bases lying between them. The CDR3 nucleotides are TGTGCCTGGAGTGTACGAGGTACAAACAATCAGCCCCAGCATTTT. It specifies CAWSVRGTNNQPQHF.

The rearrangement links TRBV6-5 to TRBJ1-6, with D unresolved. Germline V gene lookup returns CDR1 MNHEY and CDR2 SVGAGI. The CDR3 totals 14 residues. Trimming cost V 7 bases and J 9 bases, with 16 bases left between them. CDR3 coding DNA: TGTGCCAGCACCCAGCCCGGGTTTTTTTCACCCCTCCACTTT. Protein sequence: CASTQPGFFSPLHF.

This clone has only a few counts. The rearrangement uses TRBV9 and TRBJ1-1; 9 bases match TRBD1. Germline trimming cut 3 bases from V and 5 bases from J; bases unmatched to any gene: 2. The CDR3 length is 13 residues. Germline lookup yields CDR1 SGDLS and CDR2 YYNGEE. CDR3 sequence (DNA): TGTGCCAGCAGCGGGACAGGGGTAACTGAAGCTTTCTTT. Residues: CASSGTGVTEAFF.

This chain joins TRBV24-1 and TRBJ1-1; the D is unclear. The CDR3 covers 14 residues. The V and J ends lost 3 bases and 3 bases respectively, with 10 bases between them. Germline V gene sequence: CDR1 KGHDR, CDR2 SFDVKD. This CDR3 reads CATSDPLGDTEAFF. The CDR3 DNA reads TGTGCCACCAGTGATCCCCTCGGGGACACTGAAGCTTTCTTT.

This chain links TRBV7-9 with TRBJ2-4; weak D call: TRBD1 (5 bases). This CDR3 is 17 amino acids long. The germline gives CDR1 SEHNR, CDR2 FQNEAQ (reference sequence). Trimming shortened V by 5 bases and J by 0 bases, and 17 bases separated the two germline ends. The CDR3 loop reads CASSPLLTVLAKNIQYF. DNA for the CDR3: TGTGCCAGCAGCCCGCTCCTGACAGTCCTAGCCAAAAACATTCAGTACTTC.

DNA of the CDR3: TGTGCCAGCAGTTACGGCAGGGGGCCTGCAGATACGCAGTATTTT. Its protein is CASSYGRGPADTQYF. V and J are TRBV6-5 and TRBJ2-3; 8 bases match TRBD1. Germline V gives CDR1 MNHEY, CDR2 SVGAGI. This CDR3 is 15 amino acids long. The J segment lost 4 bases and the V segment lost 2 bases, leaving 5 bases of the junction unmatched.

This chain's CDR3 is CASSLGTGNSPLHF. The CDR3 DNA follows: TGTGCCAGCAGCTTAGGGACAGGGAATTCACCCCTCCACTTT. The rearrangement joins TRBV7-8 to TRBJ1-6; 8 nucleotides match TRBD1. This CDR3 spans 14 amino acids. Germline trimming cut 1 base from V and 7 bases from J; bases unmatched to any gene: 0. Germline V gene data show CDR1 as SGHVS and CDR2 as FQNEAQ.

The chain links TRBV5-1 to TRBJ1-2, with TRBD1 identical over 9 bases. This CDR3 spans 14 amino acids. CDR1 is SGHRS, CDR2 YFSETQ, per germline. V dropped 0 bases and J dropped 8; count of bases not matched to a gene: 5. In nucleotides, the CDR3 is TGCGCCAGCAGCTTGGCCGGACAGGGGCAGGGCTACACCTTC. Translated, it gives CASSLAGQGQGYTF.

Of note for this clone: Other DNA sequences within the sample encode an identical CDR3. V is TRBV7-2 and J is TRBJ1-2, with TRBD1 matching over 7 bases. Germline assignment: CDR1 SGHTA and CDR2 FQGNSA. The CDR3 covers 13 residues. J gave up 8 bases and V 1 base, and 4 bases lay outside the gene matches. CDR3 in amino acids: CASSLGQGGGYTF. The CDR3 coding sequence is TGTGCCAGCAGCTTAGGGCAGGGGGGCGGCTACACCTTC.

J is TRBJ2-3 and V is TRBV10-3; 10 nucleotides agree with TRBD2. The CDR3 runs 15 residues. Germline values: CDR1 ENHRY, CDR2 SYGVKD. V dropped 4 bases and J dropped 2; count of bases not matched to a gene: 3. DNA of the CDR3: TGTGCCATCAGTGCACTAGCGGGACTCACAGATACGCAGTATTTT. Protein sequence: CAISALAGLTDTQYF.

The chain is built from TRBV5-6 and TRBJ2-7, with D maybe TRBD2 (5 bases). CDR1 is SGHDT, CDR2 YYEEEE, per germline. The CDR3 sequence is 12 residues long. V shed 2 bases and J shed 9 bases, with 12 bases lying between them. For the CDR3, the DNA is TGTGCCAGCAGCTTAGACCCAGAGGGGCAGTACTTC. This gives the protein CASSLDPEGQYF.

The sample holds one count of this clone. The chain uses TRBV24-1 and TRBJ1-5, with a possible D match to TRBD1 (5 bases). V shed 4 bases and J shed 6 bases, with 9 bases lying between them. The CDR3 length is 13 residues. Germline V gene sequence: CDR1 KGHDR, CDR2 SFDVKD. The chain's CDR3 is CATSEDTAQPQHF. The CDR3, as DNA: TGTGCCACCAGTGAGGACACAGCTCAGCCCCAGCATTTT.

The V gene is TRBV10-3, the J gene TRBJ2-3; 7 positions agree with TRBD1. The V gene end was trimmed by 8 bases and the J gene end by 2 bases; junction bases not matched to a gene: 1. The CDR3 is 12 amino acids. From germline, CDR1 is ENHRY and CDR2 SYGVKD. CDR3 DNA sequence: TGTGCCATCGGGACAGCCACAGATACGCAGTATTTT. Encoded protein: CAIGTATDTQYF.

V gene TRBV5-6 combines with J gene TRBJ2-1; TRBD1 matches 9 bases. The CDR3 has 15 amino acids. Germline CDR1 and CDR2: SGHDT and YYEEEE. The junction had 7 bases not matched to a gene; V was cut back by 4 bases and J by 5 bases. The CDR3 coding sequence is TGTGCCAGCAGCGGATGGACAGGGGCTAACAATGAGCAGTTCTTC. This gives the protein CASSGWTGANNEQFF.

The table lists this clone with a count of one. This rearrangement joins TRBV5-1 to TRBJ1-1, with a weak D call TRBD1 (5 bases). This CDR3 region has 16 residues. V was cut by 3 bases and J by 1 base, with 16 bases left in between. Germline loops: CDR1 SGHRS, CDR2 YFSETQ. The CDR3 here is CASSWSPGRSNTEAFF. In DNA form, the CDR3 reads TGCGCCAGCAGCTGGTCCCCAGGGCGGTCGAACACTGAAGCTTTCTTT.